These T cell receptor beta chains were read from a single sample in a study of blood T cell repertoires in COVID-19. Only in-frame clones appear in the TCRdb table, and some are missing; sequencing was by immunoSEQ multiplex PCR. Found here are under 60,000 clones, 91% of them singletons; the top ten hold roughly 6.5%. Specimen: peripheral blood. These receptors were taken from a middle-aged man with active COVID-19. CDR3s include the opening cysteine and the closing phenylalanine or tryptophan. D genes are given only for firm matches. Rows may omit the clone size; those that give it use once, few, many or a size class.

V: TRBV5-5
D: TRBD1
J: TRBJ1-1
size: -
DNA: TGTGCCAGCAGCTTGGAGGGGGCCTTGAGGGGCACTGAAGCTTTCTTT
CDR3: CASSLEGALRGTEAFF

V: TRBV4-1
D: TRBD2
J: TRBJ2-1
size: -
DNA: TGCGCCAGCAGCCAAGGTTCCCTGCGGGAGGGCCTTACCTACAATGAGCAGTTCTTC
CDR3: CASSQGSLREGLTYNEQFF

V: TRBV25-1
D: TRBD1
J: TRBJ2-7
size: -
DNA: TGTGCCAGCAGGACCGGGACAGGCCTCTCCTACGAGCAGTACTTC
CDR3: CASRTGTGLSYEQYF

V: TRBV18
D: -
J: TRBJ2-1
size: -
DNA: TGTGCCAGCTCACCACTTGGGGGGGCGTACAATGAGCAGTTCTTC
CDR3: CASSPLGGAYNEQFF

V: TRBV11-2
D: -
J: TRBJ2-1
size: -
DNA: TGTGCCAGCAGCTTAGACAGGGACTATGAGCAGTTCTTC
CDR3: CASSLDRDYEQFF

V: TRBV23-1
D: -
J: TRBJ1-2
size: -
DNA: TGCGCCAGCAGTCGCGGTAAAGGGAGGTTGGAGAGAAATGGCTACACCTTC
CDR3: CASSRGKGRLERNGYTF

V: TRBV19
D: -
J: TRBJ2-7
size: once
DNA: TGTGCCAGTAGTCCCCAGGGAAGGGCCTACGAGCAGTACTTC
CDR3: CASSPQGRAYEQYF

V: TRBV5-5
D: -
J: TRBJ1-6
size: -
DNA: TGTGCCAGCAGCTTGGTAACAGGCGGCTCCTATAATTCACCCCTCCACTTT
CDR3: CASSLVTGGSYNSPLHF

V: TRBV6-1
D: TRBD2
J: TRBJ2-2
size: -
DNA: TGTGCCAGCAGTGCTACAATTTTCTCTAGCGGGAGAGTCACCGGGGAGCTGTTTTTT
CDR3: CASSATIFSSGRVTGELFF

V: TRBV12-5
D: -
J: TRBJ2-2
size: once
DNA: TGTGCTAGTGGTTTGTCCAGCGGGAACACCGGGGAGCTGTTTTTT
CDR3: CASGLSSGNTGELFF

V: TRBV21-1
D: -
J: TRBJ1-1
size: -
DNA: TGTGCCAGCCCGGACAGGGAAGGCACTGAAGCTTTCTTT
CDR3: CASPDREGTEAFF

V: TRBV6-2/TRBV6-3
D: TRBD1
J: TRBJ1-1
size: -
DNA: TGTGCCAGCAGTTACTCCTGGGACAGGGCAGGTGGGAACACTGAAGCTTTCTTT
CDR3: CASSYSWDRAGGNTEAFF

V: TRBV27
D: TRBD1
J: TRBJ1-2
size: -
DNA: TGTGCCAGCAGCGAGGGAAGCGGGACAGGGGCCTATGGCTACACCTTC
CDR3: CASSEGSGTGAYGYTF

V: TRBV28
D: -
J: TRBJ2-3
size: -
DNA: TGTGCCAGCAGCCCGGGGGGCGGGGGCACAGATACGCAGTATTTT
CDR3: CASSPGGGGTDTQYF

V: TRBV7-2
D: TRBD1
J: TRBJ1-1
size: -
DNA: TGTGCCAGCAGCTTAGGGGCGCCGGGACAGGGGAGATCTGAAGCTTTCTTT
CDR3: CASSLGAPGQGRSEAFF

V: TRBV10-1
D: TRBD2
J: TRBJ2-3
size: -
DNA: TGCGCCAGCAAGCATGGACGGGACTACACAGATACGCAGTATTTT
CDR3: CASKHGRDYTDTQYF

V: TRBV7-2
D: -
J: TRBJ1-1
size: -
DNA: TGTGCCAGCAGTTGGAGGGGGGGCACTGAAGCTTTCTTT
CDR3: CASSWRGGTEAFF

V: TRBV21-1
D: -
J: TRBJ2-1
size: -
DNA: TGTGCCAGCAGCAAATGTCCGCGGGGCCGCGCCTACAATGAGCAGTTCTTC
CDR3: CASSKCPRGRAYNEQFF

V: TRBV29-1
D: -
J: TRBJ1-2
size: -
DNA: TGCAGCGTTGGAAGTCGGTACAACAGGGCTAACTATGGCTACACCTTC
CDR3: CSVGSRYNRANYGYTF

V: TRBV11-3
D: TRBD2
J: TRBJ2-3
size: -
DNA: TGTGCCAGCAGCCGCGGACTAGCGGGAGAAGATACGCAGTATTTT
CDR3: CASSRGLAGEDTQYF

V: TRBV5-4
D: TRBD2
J: TRBJ2-3
size: few
DNA: TGTGCCAGCAGCTTGGTGGGGGGGGATACGCAGTATTTT
CDR3: CASSLVGGDTQYF

V: TRBV18
D: TRBD2
J: TRBJ2-3
size: -
DNA: TGTGCCAGCTCACCAGGACTAGCGGGGGTTGATACGCAGTATTTT
CDR3: CASSPGLAGVDTQYF